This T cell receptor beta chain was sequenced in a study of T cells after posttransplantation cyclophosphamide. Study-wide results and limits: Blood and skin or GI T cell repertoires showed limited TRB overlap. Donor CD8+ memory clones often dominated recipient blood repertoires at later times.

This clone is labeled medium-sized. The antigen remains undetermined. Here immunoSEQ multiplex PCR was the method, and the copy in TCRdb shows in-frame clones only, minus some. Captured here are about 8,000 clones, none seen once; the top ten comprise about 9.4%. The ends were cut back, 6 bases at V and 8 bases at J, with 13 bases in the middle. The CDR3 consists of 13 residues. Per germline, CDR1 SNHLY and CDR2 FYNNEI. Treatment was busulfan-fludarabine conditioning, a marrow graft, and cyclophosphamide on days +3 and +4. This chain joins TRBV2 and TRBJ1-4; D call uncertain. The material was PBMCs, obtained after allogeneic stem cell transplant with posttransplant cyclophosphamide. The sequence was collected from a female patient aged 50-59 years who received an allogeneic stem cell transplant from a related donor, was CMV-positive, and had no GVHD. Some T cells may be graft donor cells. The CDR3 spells CASRTEQQEKLFF. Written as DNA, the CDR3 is TGTGCCAGCAGGACGGAGCAACAGGAAAAACTGTTTTTT.